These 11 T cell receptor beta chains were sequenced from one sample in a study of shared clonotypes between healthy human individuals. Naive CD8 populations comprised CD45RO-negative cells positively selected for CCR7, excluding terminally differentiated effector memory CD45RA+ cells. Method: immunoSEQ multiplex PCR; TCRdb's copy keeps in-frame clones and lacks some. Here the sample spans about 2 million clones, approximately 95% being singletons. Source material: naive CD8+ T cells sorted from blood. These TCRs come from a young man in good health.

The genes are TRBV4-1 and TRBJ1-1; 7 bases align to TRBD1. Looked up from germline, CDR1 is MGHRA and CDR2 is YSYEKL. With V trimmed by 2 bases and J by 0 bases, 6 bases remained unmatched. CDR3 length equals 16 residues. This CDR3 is CASSQSTGALNTEAFF. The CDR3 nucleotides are TGCGCCAGCAGCCAATCCACAGGGGCACTGAACACTGAAGCTTTCTTT.

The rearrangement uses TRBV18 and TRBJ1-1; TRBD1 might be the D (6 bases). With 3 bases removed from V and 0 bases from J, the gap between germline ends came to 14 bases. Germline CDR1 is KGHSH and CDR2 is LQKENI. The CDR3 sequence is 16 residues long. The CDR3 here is CASSPSGGGLNTEAFF. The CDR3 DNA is TGTGCCAGCTCACCTTCCGGAGGGGGGCTGAACACTGAAGCTTTCTTT.

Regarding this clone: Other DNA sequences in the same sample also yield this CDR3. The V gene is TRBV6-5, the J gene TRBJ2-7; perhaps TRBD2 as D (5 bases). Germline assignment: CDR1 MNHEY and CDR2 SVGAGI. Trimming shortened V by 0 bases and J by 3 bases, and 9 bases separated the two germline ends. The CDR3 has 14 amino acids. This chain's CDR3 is CASSYSTGNYEQYF. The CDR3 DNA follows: TGTGCCAGCAGTTACTCGACGGGGAACTACGAGCAGTACTTC.

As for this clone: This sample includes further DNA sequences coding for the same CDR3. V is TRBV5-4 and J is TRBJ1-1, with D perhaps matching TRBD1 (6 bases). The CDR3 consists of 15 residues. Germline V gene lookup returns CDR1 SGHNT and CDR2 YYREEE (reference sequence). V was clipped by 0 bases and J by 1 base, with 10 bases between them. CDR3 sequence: CASSLAGGPNTEAFF. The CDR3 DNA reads TGTGCCAGCAGCTTGGCGGGGGGCCCGAACACTGAAGCTTTCTTT. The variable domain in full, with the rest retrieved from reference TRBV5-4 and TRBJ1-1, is ETGVTQSPTHLIKTRGQQVTLRCSSQSGHNTVSWYQQALGQGPQFIFQYYREEENGRGNFPPRFSGLQFPNYSSELNVNALELDDSALYLCASSLAGGPNTEAFFGQGTRLTVV.

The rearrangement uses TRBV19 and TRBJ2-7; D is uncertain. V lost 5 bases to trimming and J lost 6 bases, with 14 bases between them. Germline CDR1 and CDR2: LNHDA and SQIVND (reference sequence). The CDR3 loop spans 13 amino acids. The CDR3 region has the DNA TGTGCCAGTAGTCTCTCCCCCGACGGCGAGCAGTACTTC. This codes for CASSLSPDGEQYF.

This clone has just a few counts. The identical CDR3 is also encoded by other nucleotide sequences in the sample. The CDR3 sequence: CASSLGTSYNEQFF. The CDR3 DNA reads as TGTGCCAGCAGCCTGGGGACTAGCTACAATGAGCAGTTCTTC. V and J are TRBV9 and TRBJ2-1; 8 nucleotides align to TRBD2. Trimming removed 4 bases from V and 3 bases from J; junction bases left unmatched: 3. Germline V gives CDR1 SGDLS, CDR2 YYNGEE. There are 14 residues in the CDR3.

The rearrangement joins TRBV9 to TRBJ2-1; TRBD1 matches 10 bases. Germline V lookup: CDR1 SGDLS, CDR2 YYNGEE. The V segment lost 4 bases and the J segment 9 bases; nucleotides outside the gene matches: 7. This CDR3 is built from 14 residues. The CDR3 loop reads CASSHDRGLVEQFF. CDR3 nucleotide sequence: TGTGCCAGCAGCCATGACAGGGGGCTAGTTGAGCAGTTCTTC.

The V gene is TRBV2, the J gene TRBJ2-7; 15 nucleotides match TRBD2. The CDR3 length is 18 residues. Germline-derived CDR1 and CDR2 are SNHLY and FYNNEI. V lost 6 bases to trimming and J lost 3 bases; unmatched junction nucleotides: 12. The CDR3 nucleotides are TGTGCCAGCAGCGGACTAGCGGGAGGGCCAGGTACGGGCTACGAGCAGTACTTC. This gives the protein CASSGLAGGPGTGYEQYF.

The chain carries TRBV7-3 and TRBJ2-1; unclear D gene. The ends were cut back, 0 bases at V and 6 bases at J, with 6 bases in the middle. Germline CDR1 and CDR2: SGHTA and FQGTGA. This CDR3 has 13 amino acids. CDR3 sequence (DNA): TGTGCCAGCAGCTTAACTTGGTCCAATGAGCAGTTCTTC. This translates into CASSLTWSNEQFF. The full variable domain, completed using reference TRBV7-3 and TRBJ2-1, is GAGVSQTPSNKVTEKGKYVELRCDPISGHTALYWYRQSLGQGPEFLIYFQGTGAADDSGLPNDRFFAVRPEGSVSTLKIQRTERGDSAVYLCASSLTWSNEQFFGPGTRLTVL.

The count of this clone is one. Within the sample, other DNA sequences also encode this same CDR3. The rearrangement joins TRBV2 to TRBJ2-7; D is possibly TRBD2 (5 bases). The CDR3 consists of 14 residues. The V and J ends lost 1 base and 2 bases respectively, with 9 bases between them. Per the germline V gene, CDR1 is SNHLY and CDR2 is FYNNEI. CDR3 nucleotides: TGTGCCAGCAGTGAAGGGCTAGCCGCCTACGAGCAGTACTTC. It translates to CASSEGLAAYEQYF. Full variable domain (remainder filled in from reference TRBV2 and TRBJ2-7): EPEVTQTPSHQVTQMGQEVILRCVPISNHLYFYWYRQILGQKVEFLVSFYNNEISEKSEIFDDQFSVERPDGSNFTLKIRSTKLEDSAMYFCASSEGLAAYEQYFGPGTRLTVT.

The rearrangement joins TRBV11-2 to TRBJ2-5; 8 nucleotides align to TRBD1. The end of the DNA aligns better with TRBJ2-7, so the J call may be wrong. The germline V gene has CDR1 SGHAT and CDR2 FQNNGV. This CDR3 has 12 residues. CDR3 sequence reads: CATGTGGIEQYF. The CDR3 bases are TGTGCCACCGGGACAGGCGGGATCGAGCAGTACTTC.